This entry lists 19 T cell receptor beta chains sequenced from one sample in a study of identifying expanded T cells in peripheral blood. Sequenced by immunoSEQ multiplex PCR; TCRdb stores in-frame clones only, minus some. This sample has 70,000 to 100,000 clones, with 88% found just once. Sequenced material: blood. These receptors were taken from a person aged 18 to 75 in good health.

The V call is TRBV30, the J call TRBJ2-3, with 12 bases identical to TRBD2. Germline V gene lookup returns CDR1 GTSNPN and CDR2 SVGIG (reference sequence). The CDR3 is 15 amino acids. After removal of 5 bases from V and 2 bases from J, the junction contained 5 bases not matched to a gene. Written as DNA, the CDR3 is TGTGCCTGGGGACTAGCGGGGTTTTCCACAGATACGCAGTATTTT. Its protein product is CAWGLAGFSTDTQYF.

The genes are TRBV11-3 and TRBJ2-5, with 14 nucleotides matching TRBD2. The CDR3 is made up of 15 amino acids. Looked up from germline, CDR1 is SGHNT and CDR2 is YENEEA. V dropped 5 bases and J dropped 5; count of bases not matched to a gene: 4. The CDR3 DNA is TGTGCCAGCAGCCTTGGGACTAGCGGGAGTGAGACCCAGTACTTC. Protein product: CASSLGTSGSETQYF.

This rearrangement joins TRBV5-1 to TRBJ1-2; D remains unclear. There are 14 residues in the CDR3. CDR1 and CDR2 (germline): SGHRS, YFSETQ. V lost 0 bases and J 5 bases, leaving 11 bases between the germline ends. Written as DNA, the CDR3 is TGCGCCAGCAGCTTGGGGTCCCGTTCTTATGGCTACACCTTC. Translation gives CASSLGSRSYGYTF.

The sample holds a few counts of this clone. The chain links TRBV5-1 to TRBJ2-5; the D is unclear. The germline V and J ends were trimmed by 0 bases and 5 bases, with 5 bases remaining between them. CDR3 length: 12 residues. The germline V gene encodes CDR1 SGHRS and CDR2 YFSETQ. The CDR3 sequence is CASSLDGETQYF. The CDR3 coding sequence is TGCGCCAGCAGCTTGGATGGTGAGACCCAGTACTTC.

This clone was found a few times. This rearrangement joins TRBV6-4 to TRBJ2-5; 9 nucleotides line up with TRBD2. The ends lost 0 bases at V and 4 bases at J; junction bases unmatched: 6. CDR1 and CDR2 from the germline V gene are MRHNA and SNTAGT. This CDR3 is built from 16 residues. The CDR3 DNA sequence: TGTGCCAGCAGTGACTCGGGCGGGGGGGCCCTAGAGACCCAGTACTTC. Encoded protein: CASSDSGGGALETQYF.

The chain has TRBV5-6 and TRBJ2-7, with D perhaps TRBD2 (6 bases). Trimming took 2 bases from V and 5 from J, leaving 14 bases between them. This CDR3 is built from 14 residues. In germline, CDR1 is SGHDT, CDR2 YYEEEE. CDR3 in DNA: TGTGCCAGCAGCTTAGGAGGGTACGTAAACGAGCAGTACTTC. Encoded protein: CASSLGGYVNEQYF.

J is TRBJ2-2 and V is TRBV28; weak D call: TRBD2 (5 bases). CDR1 and CDR2 from the germline V gene are MDHEN and SYDVKM. The CDR3 extends over 15 amino acids. V was trimmed by 2 bases and J by 2 bases, leaving 9 bases between them. The CDR3 bases are TGTGCCAGCAGTTTAGGACTTCTTAACACCGGGGAGCTGTTTTTT. Its protein is CASSLGLLNTGELFF.

This clone has only one observation. Here the CDR3 reads CASSYSGGLNTEAFF. CDR3 coding DNA: TGTGCCAGCAGTTACTCAGGAGGGTTGAACACTGAAGCTTTCTTT. V usage is TRBV6-6 and J usage is TRBJ1-1; the D is unclear. The germline V gene has CDR1 MNHNY and CDR2 SVGAGI (reference sequence). V was cut by 0 bases and J by 0 bases, with 8 bases left in between. This CDR3 comprises 15 residues.

This chain uses TRBV4-2 with TRBJ2-7; possible D gene TRBD2, 6 bases. CDR1 is LGHNA and CDR2 is YNFKEQ in the germline V gene. Trimming shortened V by 0 bases and J by 3 bases, and 12 bases separated the two germline ends. The CDR3 consists of 15 residues. CDR3 loop: CASSQEASASYEQYF. The CDR3 coding sequence is TGTGCCAGCAGCCAAGAAGCTAGCGCTAGCTACGAGCAGTACTTC.

This chain connects TRBV7-2 to TRBJ2-3; TRBD2 aligns across 7 bases. The V gene end was trimmed by 2 bases and the J gene end by 1 base; junction bases not matched to a gene: 6. In germline, CDR1 is SGHTA, CDR2 FQGNSA. The CDR3 consists of 16 residues. CDR3 amino acids: CASSLTGGWGTDTQYF. The CDR3 nucleotides are TGTGCCAGCAGCTTAACCGGGGGGTGGGGCACAGATACGCAGTATTTT.

The rearrangement joins TRBV5-4 to TRBJ2-7; 10 bases line up with TRBD1. CDR3 size: 14 residues. The V segment lost 3 bases and the J segment 2 bases; nucleotides outside the gene matches: 2. CDR1 SGHNT and CDR2 YYREEE come from the germline V gene (reference sequence). CDR3 DNA sequence: TGTGCCAGCAGCTCCGGGACAGGGGCCTACGAGCAGTACTTC. This codes for CASSSGTGAYEQYF. Combining the CDR3 with reference TRBV5-4 and TRBJ2-7 gives the whole variable domain ETGVTQSPTHLIKTRGQQVTLRCSSQSGHNTVSWYQQALGQGPQFIFQYYREEENGRGNFPPRFSGLQFPNYSSELNVNALELDDSALYLCASSSGTGAYEQYFGPGTRLTVT.

The chain is built from TRBV28 and TRBJ2-1; a weak D match, TRBD2 (6 bases). The V end was cut by 6 bases, the J end by 1 base, with 16 bases between. The CDR3 runs 16 residues. From germline, CDR1 is MDHEN and CDR2 SYDVKM. The CDR3 DNA follows: TGTGCCAGCAGCCACGGGAGAGGGCGGTCCTACAATGAGCAGTTCTTC. Amino acid sequence: CASSHGRGRSYNEQFF.

The rearrangement links TRBV9 to TRBJ2-1; tentative D call: TRBD2 (6 bases). There are 17 residues in the CDR3. In germline, CDR1 is SGDLS, CDR2 YYNGEE. Trimming cost V 0 bases and J 2 bases, with 15 bases left between them. The CDR3, as DNA: TGTGCCAGCAGCGTAGCTTGGGGTAGCGGTGCCTACAATGAGCAGTTCTTC. Its translation is CASSVAWGSGAYNEQFF.

The chain couples TRBV5-1 to TRBJ1-1, with 9 bases matching TRBD1. CDR3 length: 14 amino acids. The J segment lost 6 bases and the V segment lost 4 bases, leaving 7 bases of the junction unmatched. The germline V gene has CDR1 SGHRS and CDR2 YFSETQ. CDR3 residues: CASSPWGTGPEAFF. The CDR3 coding sequence is TGCGCCAGCAGCCCCTGGGGGACAGGGCCTGAAGCTTTCTTT.

This rearrangement joins TRBV4-3 to TRBJ2-1, with 14 bases lining up with TRBD2. J gave up 4 bases and V 4 bases, and 3 bases lay outside the gene matches. Germline CDR1 LGHNA, CDR2 YSLEER. This CDR3 has 16 residues. The CDR3 loop is CASSPGTSGGYNEQFF. The CDR3 DNA follows: TGCGCCAGCAGCCCCGGGACTAGCGGGGGATACAATGAGCAGTTCTTC.

V and J are TRBV5-4 and TRBJ2-3, with a tentative D call TRBD2 (6 bases). The germline gives CDR1 SGHNT, CDR2 YYREEE (reference sequence). This CDR3 has 15 amino acids. V was cut by 4 bases and J by 2 bases, with 14 bases left in between. CDR3 sequence (DNA): TGTGCCAGCAGCCCGCGGGACGGCCCCACAGATACGCAGTATTTT. Amino acids: CASSPRDGPTDTQYF.

The chain is built from TRBV5-1 and TRBJ2-3, with D hard to call. The CDR3 has 15 residues. Trimming took off 0 bases at V and 0 bases at J, with 8 bases between the two ends. Germline V gene lookup returns CDR1 SGHRS and CDR2 YFSETQ. Here the CDR3 DNA reads TGCGCCAGCAGCTTGGAGCGACACAGCACAGATACGCAGTATTTT. It yields the protein CASSLERHSTDTQYF.

CDR3 coding DNA: TGCGCCAGCAGCCAAAAGGGGTACGGAAGGGATGAGCAGTACTTC. As protein: CASSQKGYGRDEQYF. V gene TRBV4-1 combines with J gene TRBJ2-7, with D perhaps TRBD1 (5 bases). Germline CDR1 is MGHRA and CDR2 is YSYEKL. V dropped 2 bases and J dropped 7 bases, with 18 bases sitting between them. This CDR3 has 15 residues.

The genes are TRBV5-4 and TRBJ1-5; D call uncertain. Germline V gives CDR1 SGHNT, CDR2 YYREEE (reference sequence). The CDR3 totals 14 residues. V was trimmed by 4 bases and J by 7 bases, leaving 15 bases between them. The CDR3 DNA reads as TGTGCCAGCAGCGTAGGAGGAGGTTCGCAGCCCCAGCATTTT. Translation gives CASSVGGGSQPQHF. Based on the CDR3 plus reference TRBV5-4 and TRBJ1-5, the full variable domain is ETGVTQSPTHLIKTRGQQVTLRCSSQSGHNTVSWYQQALGQGPQFIFQYYREEENGRGNFPPRFSGLQFPNYSSELNVNALELDDSALYLCASSVGGGSQPQHFGDGTRLSIL.